The next 8 T cell receptor beta chains were all read from a single sample in a study of cytomegalovirus exposure and HLA in healthy donors. Primers: 60 Vbeta forward and 13 Jbeta reverse. Only in-frame clones appear in the TCRdb table, and some are missing; sequencing was by immunoSEQ multiplex PCR. Here the sample spans roughly 150,000 clones, 70% to 80% being singletons. Sequencing input: PBMCs. These receptors all come from a man younger than 30 in good health and CMV-seropositive.

A note on this clone: A junction end diverges from the germline sequence, so it may reflect a read error. This chain links TRBV27 with TRBJ2-7; maybe TRBD1 (6 bases). The CDR3 runs 13 residues. The germline CDR1 and CDR2 sequences are MNHEY and SMNVEV (reference sequence). The CDR3 protein is CASSFRDTGRSHF. DNA for the CDR3: TGTGCCAGCAGTTTCCGGGACACCGGACGTTCCCACTTC.

The chain carries TRBV28 and TRBJ2-5; perhaps TRBD2 as D (5 bases). This CDR3 spans 13 amino acids. Trimming left V 6 bases short and J 1 base short, with 9 bases between. The germline V gene encodes CDR1 MDHEN and CDR2 SYDVKM. CDR3 DNA: TGTGCCAGCAGCCCCGGGATCCAAGAGACCCAGTACTTC. Translating gives CASSPGIQETQYF.

The V and J genes are TRBV4-1 and TRBJ2-1; no clear D gene. V was trimmed by 3 bases and J by 9 bases, leaving 15 bases between them. Looked up from germline, CDR1 is MGHRA and CDR2 is YSYEKL. The CDR3 has 14 amino acids. The CDR3 bases are TGCGCCAGCAGCCAGAGTACCTCGCAATTTGAGCAGTTCTTC. Translation: CASSQSTSQFEQFF.

The chain links TRBV19 to TRBJ1-1; 8 bases are shared with TRBD1. V lost 6 bases, J lost 4 bases, and 4 bases stayed unmatched. Germline V gene data show CDR1 as LNHDA and CDR2 as SQIVND (reference sequence). This CDR3 is 13 amino acids long. The CDR3 coding sequence is TGTGCCAGTAGCTCAGGGGGCTTCACTGAAGCTTTCTTT. Protein: CASSSGGFTEAFF. The full variable domain, its missing parts supplied by reference TRBV19 and TRBJ1-1, is DGGITQSPKYLFRKEGQNVTLSCEQNLNHDAMYWYRQDPGQGLRLIYYSQIVNDFQKGDIAEGYSVSREKKESFPLTVTSAQKNPTAFYLCASSSGGFTEAFFGQGTRLTVV.

This chain connects TRBV11-2 to TRBJ2-7; 7 nucleotides match TRBD1. The CDR3 runs 13 residues. Germline V gene sequence: CDR1 SGHAT, CDR2 FQNNGV. V was clipped by 2 bases and J by 6 bases; unmatched bases: 4. The CDR3 bases are TGTGCCAGCAGCTTAAGCACAGGGGTCGAGCAGTACTTC. Its translation: CASSLSTGVEQYF.

V usage is TRBV6-5 and J usage is TRBJ2-3, with a possible D match to TRBD2 (5 bases). The CDR3 runs to 15 residues. CDR1 is MNHEY, CDR2 SVGAGI, per germline. Trimming removed 6 bases at V and 5 bases at J, with 18 bases between. CDR3 in amino acids: CASSPPAGFGDTQYF. The CDR3, as DNA: TGTGCCAGCAGCCCCCCGGCGGGTTTTGGAGATACGCAGTATTTT.

This chain joins TRBV19 and TRBJ2-3, with a weak D call TRBD2 (7 bases). The CDR3 loop spans 16 amino acids. From germline, CDR1 is LNHDA and CDR2 SQIVND (reference sequence). Trimming cost V 6 bases and J 1 base, with 17 bases left between them. The CDR3 nucleotides are TGTGCCAGTAGGCTCCGGAAGGGGGGGGGCACAGATACGCAGTATTTT. Translated: CASRLRKGGGTDTQYF.

The chain joins TRBV19 to TRBJ2-7; D is possibly TRBD2 (6 bases). Germline V gives CDR1 LNHDA, CDR2 SQIVND (reference sequence). V was trimmed by 2 bases and J by 0 bases, leaving 14 bases between them. There are 16 residues in the CDR3. This CDR3 is CASSISGSGFSYEQYF. The CDR3 nucleotides read TGTGCCAGTAGTATATCGGGTAGCGGTTTCTCCTACGAGCAGTACTTC.